This T cell receptor beta chain was recovered during a study of cytomegalovirus exposure and HLA in healthy donors (dated by TCRdb to 2015 to 2018). Study-level background: An earlier analysis of some 600 of the donors reported 250 to 300 Gb of sequence data and 95 million to 140 million unique TCR beta sequences obtained from roughly 180 million T cells. Every discovery cohort repertoire had been produced on one sequencing platform. The aim of the study was to test whether cataloging public T cell receptors could identify signatures of past pathogen exposure. Of the roughly 400 genotyped donors, less than 90% were placed in the genetic ancestry cluster associated with self-reported Caucasian donors. Donor age, sex, ethnicity and CMV serostatus were compiled alongside the repertoire data. Class I and class II HLA loci were covered by the typing at four-digit resolution. Because of strong linkage in the cohort, roughly five DR-DQ haplotypes were treated as single units for association and clustering. The T cell repertoires of 550 to 850 subjects were profiled by immunosequencing and related to cytomegalovirus serostatus. Across 300 to 500 genotyped donors of the cohort, an average of roughly 230,000 unique TCR beta nucleotide sequences per donor were sequenced, and 15% to 20% of those sequences were non-productive. An earlier analysis of some 600 of the donors applied high-throughput TCR beta sequencing to assess whether each TCR beta V gene segment acted as functional or pseudogenic. The number of donors typed differed by locus, with roughly 620-630 for A, B, C, DRB1 and DQB1, around 500 for DQA1, over 600 for DPA1, and some 440 for DPB1. In addition to the first cohort of 666 subjects, a separate validation cohort of approximately 110 different subjects was used. In a later analysis, previously published TCR beta repertoires from about 670 donors were re-analyzed and high-resolution HLA genotyping was added so that TCR occurrence patterns could be studied. The study combined high-throughput TCR immunosequencing, statistical association of individual TCRs with disease status, and machine learning to predict cytomegalovirus infection status. Rather than drawing on any new phenotypic data, the later analysis identified candidate immune exposures from TCR beta sequences and the way those sequences occurred across donors. A later genetic analysis used genome-wide SNP genotypes for about 55% of the 666 donors, treating that subset as a discovery cohort. Approximately 300 gigabases of sequencing data and 75 million to 85 million unique TCR sequences made up an early release that covered about 640 HLA-typed donors. What the study reported, not specific to this receptor: The presence/absence analyses assumed that sequencing depth was roughly uniform across donors, and that assumption may not be true. According to a later analysis, TCR association rates differed among HLA loci, with DRB1 alleles showing the most associated TCRs and HLA-C alleles showing the fewest. Some IMGT-functional V segments, including TRBV6-2 and TRBV6-3, could not be told apart with the 87-base-pair reads, so those segments were excluded. Assigning TCR associations to individual alleles was difficult when HLA alleles, especially DR and DQ, strongly co-occurred. Compared with the approximately 600-donor mean, donors in an Asian-associated ancestry cluster had fewer N-insertions in productive TCRs, according to a later genetic analysis. Because counts were too low, around 18 rarely observed V segments, including chromosome 9 orphons, were left out of the earlier analysis of some 640 of the donors. For the cohort, immune exposure information was limited to CMV serostatus. A further reported finding was that TCR beta sequences accurately predicted the HLA-A and HLA-B alleles for most subjects in the first cohort. Because HLA typing was missing for some donors at each locus, association tests included only the typed subset. In a later analysis, most CMV-associated TCR beta chains were found to appear HLA-restricted, with HLA associations seemingly driven largely by CMV exposure. The sequencing pipeline was judged likely to have produced a cluster of highly shared sequence variants as a technical artifact. In a later analysis, HLA-associated TCR beta chains showed more clonal expansion and lower generation probabilities than non-associated chains that were equally common. Three of the identified cytomegalovirus-associated TCR beta chains were confirmed in vitro to be specific for cytomegalovirus antigens. Most TCR sequences were observed very rarely across donors, whereas some public TCRs were present in many individuals. A later genetic analysis associated a missense DCLRE1C variant with V-gene and J-gene trimming of TCR beta chains, and an independent cohort replicated the association. The classifier was reported to diagnose cytomegalovirus status with high specificity and sensitivity in both the original and validation cohorts. Broadly in line with IMGT annotations, most TCR beta V segments showed up in productive rearrangements about 90% or about 30% of the time in an earlier analysis of approximately 600 of the donors. In the study, approximately 160 TCR beta chains were listed as associated with cytomegalovirus. According to the authors, the approach could potentially be generalized to other disease states and immunological phenotypes. Linkage disequilibrium might explain the correlated functional status among segregating V segments, but an unknown experimental factor could not be excluded. In a later analysis, several top co-occurrence clusters were reported to appear linked to parvovirus B19, influenza, CMV and Epstein-Barr virus. Only TCR beta chains were sequenced in this cohort, and the absence of alpha or paired-chain data limited detectable features. In a later analysis, around 17,000 TCR beta sequences were associated with specific HLA alleles at a false discovery rate of 0.05.

CDR3 length: 13 amino acids, cysteine to phenylalanine. The entry retains the CDR3 DNA only, 39 bases that are in frame from base 1. The germline V gene gives CDR1 as MDHEN and CDR2 as SYDVKM. Relative to germline, V is 5 bases shorter and J is 1 base shorter, with 8 bases between their ends. About this clone itself: Which antigen it targets is not known. Nothing much larger sits one base from this clone, and base qualities are not available.

Preparation of the library involved the immunoSEQ multiplex PCR assay. The multiplex PCR relied on a mix of 60 forward primers for TCR Vbeta segments and 13 reverse primers for TCR Jbeta segments. A multiplex PCR assay on genomic DNA amplified the CDR3 region of rearranged TCR beta genes. The Illumina HiSeq System was used to sequence the amplified TCR beta libraries as 87-base-pair reads. The authors processed their data as follows. In a later analysis, 77 million or so unique TCR beta chains were counted across the roughly 670 repertoires, and roughly 10 million of these chains were shared by at least two donors. To remove PCR and sequencing errors, raw reads were error-corrected and collapsed into unique sequences using a nearest-neighbor algorithm that merged closely related sequences. CDR3 sequences were aligned to IMGT reference sequences to assign V, D and J gene segments. For a sequence to be retained, a match of at least six nucleotides was required to both a V gene segment and a J gene segment. Rearrangements were called productive when the CDR3 lacked stop codons and stayed in frame with V and J; all others were non-productive. CDR3 was defined according to IMGT convention as the region running from the second conserved V-encoded cysteine to the conserved J-encoded phenylalanine. Sequences without an unambiguous match to a single V gene segment were excluded from the earlier analysis of 450 to 750 of the donors. In an earlier analysis of several hundred of the donors, V segments were called functional above 56.7% productive rearrangements and were called segregating when the between-donor standard deviation exceeded 5%. To diagnose cytomegalovirus status from the catalog of TCR beta chain sequences, a statistical classification framework was built. A later analysis assigned V and J genes by comparing TCR nucleotide sequences with IMGT/GENE-DB human TR gene sequences. The TCRdist pipeline was used in a later analysis to assign CDR3 sequences and most-parsimonious VDJ recombination scenarios. In a later analysis, each TCR beta chain was defined by its CDR3 amino acid sequence together with its V-gene family, and reads without a unique V-gene family were excluded. In a later analysis, approximately 590 highly shared, low-generation-probability nucleotide sequences were removed to address suspected cross-contamination and a sequencing artifact. For each public chain, a later analysis derived a clonal expansion index from normalized ranks of inferred template counts within each repertoire. Generation probabilities in a later analysis came from a VDJ recombination model fitted to out-of-frame rearrangements, and those results were checked against IGoR. A later analysis scored TCR-TCR, TCR-HLA and TCR-CMV co-occurrence with hypergeometric tests, applying a repertoire-size bias correction to TCR pairs. To estimate false discovery rates, a later analysis permuted the HLA or CMV assignments 20 times. In a later analysis, co-occurring TCRs were grouped using DBSCAN, with TCRdist sequence similarity added in when clustering inside HLA-allele-positive subsets. For co-occurrence clustering, repertoires with fewer than 30,000 or more than 120,000 public chains were excluded, along with four or five repertoires with anomalous nucleotide sharing. This is the immuneACCESS table as TCRdb keeps it, with only in-frame sequences that have V and J called. A part of the clones is gone; compared with another copy, unresolved V genes explain less than half, and the rest is unexplained. The V and J calls and clone size were taken over from that table, and D and trimming were inferred from the DNA. The sample table holds 55,000 to 70,000 clones, of which roughly 68% were seen once. 11% of the sample belongs to the ten largest clones.

The cohort consisted of 666 healthy bone marrow donors. At the time of sampling, all cohort members were nominally healthy, though unrecorded immune exposures were likely present. The donor was CMV seropositive and was included in the group of approximately 300 seropositive cohort members. Each donor provided a peripheral blood sample, and peripheral blood mononuclear cells were used for TCR beta sequencing. The Qiagen DNeasy Blood Extraction Kit was used to extract genomic DNA from the blood cell samples. The receptor was isolated from a woman aged 60 to 75 in good health and CMV-seropositive. In this chain, TRBV28 is recombined with TRBJ1-2; the D gene is perhaps TRBD1, on 5 matching bases. Source material: PBMCs. The DNA sequence is as follows: TGTGCCAGCAGTCGACAGATTAACTATGGCTACACCTTC. This translates into CASSRQINYGYTF.